A single TCR beta chain is shown here with its context. Its target is unknown. The data originate from a study of vaccination and CD4 T cells after COVID-19. Treatment of the sample: roughly ten-day PBMC culture with coronavirus spike peptide pools or control peptides (ViraFEST assay). The unexposed donor's CD4+ T cells were collected before the COVID-19 pandemic (2011-2018). Per the germline V gene, CDR1 is SGHNT and CDR2 is YYREEE (reference sequence). The CDR3 is 14 amino acids. Trimming cost V 6 bases and J 7 bases, with 17 bases left between them. The study sequenced cultured CD4+ T cell DNA using the Oncomine TCR Beta short-read assay. TCRdb reprocessed the PCR reads with MiXCR, giving one entry per CDR3 protein. Found here are just over 7,000 distinct CDR3 sequences, over 40% of them singletons; the top ten hold about 25%.

This chain joins TRBV5-4 and TRBJ2-1; possibly TRBD1 or TRBD2 for D (6 bases each). Sequences were obtained from CD4+ T cells from blood, cultured in vitro. This receptor was identified in a human donor in good health. CDR3 DNA sequence: TGTGCCAGCACCTCCGGAGGGGGTGGGAATGAGCAGTTCTTC. It translates to CASTSGGGGNEQFF.